These 16 T cell receptor beta chains were all obtained from the same sample, sequenced in a study of CXCR3-negative and CXCR3-positive naive CD8 T cells. The authors prepared UMI-labeled TRB cDNA libraries by 5' RACE. Reanalyzing the 5' RACE reads, TCRdb keeps one entry per CDR3 protein, without DNA. The sample totals more than 20,000 distinct CDR3 sequences. The sample taken for sequencing was naive CXCR3- CD8+ T cells from blood. Subset specified: CD45RO-CCR7+CD27+CD95- naive CD8+ T cells lacking CXCR3 (TNR3-). The receptors originated from a human donor in good health. Some clones in this sample may be carry-over from other donors' samples.

This chain links TRBV24-1 with TRBJ1-2; TCRdb selects TRBD1, and the lack of DNA leaves this call unchecked. Looked up from germline, CDR1 is KGHDR and CDR2 is SFDVKD. The CDR3 totals 16 residues. The chain's CDR3 is CATSDSRDSVQYGYTF.

CDR3 region: CASIGNQETQYF. The V and J genes are TRBV6-2 or TRBV6-3 and TRBJ2-5. The germline V gene encodes CDR1 MNHEY and CDR2 SVGEGT. This CDR3 has 12 residues.

The rearrangement joins TRBV19 to TRBJ2-7; the TCRdb call, TRBD1, lacks DNA for checking. CDR1 is LNHDA, CDR2 SQIVND, per germline (reference sequence). This CDR3 region has 12 residues. The CDR3 sequence: CASGHRGHEQYF.

The genes are TRBV7-9 and TRBJ2-2; the TCRdb call, TRBD2, lacks DNA for checking. From germline, CDR1 is SEHNR and CDR2 FQNEAQ (reference sequence). There are 17 residues in the CDR3. The CDR3 protein is CASSSGTSAPNTGELFF.

The chain recombines TRBV11-2 with TRBJ2-7. CDR1 and CDR2 from the germline V gene are SGHAT and FQNNGV. The length of the CDR3 is 13 residues. The CDR3 here is CASSESQIYEQYF.

This sequence joins TRBV6-6 and TRBJ2-2. The CDR3 has 13 residues. Germline values: CDR1 MNHNY, CDR2 SVGAGI (reference sequence). The CDR3 reads CASSHSNTGELFF.

V usage is TRBV6-2 or TRBV6-3 and J usage is TRBJ2-3; TCRdb proposes TRBD1, but this gene call is untestable without DNA. CDR1 is MNHEY and CDR2 is SVGEGT in the germline V gene. This CDR3 comprises 13 residues. The CDR3 protein is CASKGTGSDTQYF.

The gene calls are TRBV27 and TRBJ2-7; TCRdb returns TRBD1, unconfirmable since there is no DNA. Germline CDR1 and CDR2: MNHEY and SMNVEV (reference sequence). CDR3 size: 15 residues. The CDR3 loop reads CASSSQGKDGYEQYF.

This chain joins TRBV7-9 and TRBJ1-5; TCRdb lists TRBD1, though no DNA is available to test this call. The germline CDR1 and CDR2 sequences are SEHNR and FQNEAQ (reference sequence). The CDR3 has 17 residues. The chain's CDR3 is CASSLSIPGDSNQPQHF. The full variable domain, in which reference TRBV7-9 and TRBJ1-5 provide the parts outside the CDR3, is DTGVSQNPRHKITKRGQNVTFRCDPISEHNRLYWYRQTLGQGPEFLTYFQNEAQLEKSRLLSDRFSAERPKGSFSTLEIQRTEQGDSAMYLCASSLSIPGDSNQPQHFGDGTRLSIL.

The genes are TRBV7-2 and TRBJ2-2. The germline CDR1 and CDR2 sequences are SGHTA and FQGNSA. This CDR3 is 17 amino acids long. CDR3 sequence: CASSSPLTPTDTGELFF.

The rearrangement links TRBV7-8 to TRBJ2-2; lacking DNA, the TRBD1 call made by TCRdb goes unchecked. This CDR3 comprises 14 residues. Germline CDR1 reads SGHVS; CDR2 reads FQNEAQ. The CDR3 loop is CASGGTGVTGELFF.

The V call is TRBV6-5, the J call TRBJ2-1; TCRdb's D gene call, TRBD2, goes unchecked for lack of DNA. The V gene's germline CDR1 is MNHEY and CDR2 SVGAGI. The CDR3 has 20 amino acids. The CDR3: CASSYSPGESLRENYNEQFF.

The chain combines TRBV30 with TRBJ2-3. Germline CDR1 and CDR2: GTSNPN and SVGIG (reference sequence). This CDR3 spans 12 amino acids. The CDR3 spells CAWSVGSDTQYF.

The gene calls are TRBV6-4 and TRBJ2-1; the D call from TCRdb, TRBD2, cannot be confirmed without DNA. Germline V gene sequence: CDR1 MRHNA, CDR2 SNTAGT. CDR3 size: 14 residues. CDR3: CASSEGREDNEQFF.

The V and J genes are TRBV4-3 and TRBJ2-7; the D gene TCRdb calls, TRBD2, cannot be checked with no DNA. Germline assignment: CDR1 LGHNA and CDR2 YSLEER. The length of the CDR3 is 15 residues. This chain's CDR3 is CASSQASGGAYEQYF.

The rearrangement uses TRBV7-6 and TRBJ2-3. Germline V gene sequence: CDR1 SGHVS, CDR2 FNYEAQ. The CDR3 spans 12 residues. The CDR3: CASSLAPDTQYF.